This T cell receptor beta chain was recovered during a study of Graves' ophthalmopathy and Graves' hyperthyroidism. Researchers took RNA transcripts and amplified TCR beta CDR3 regions from them. First-round RT-PCR employed HTBI primers, with a second-round multiplex PCR after it. MiXCR was run by TCRdb on the multiplex PCR reads, yielding one entry per CDR3 protein. The sample includes approximately 380,000 distinct CDR3 sequences, over 20% of them seen just once. Germline V gives CDR1 SGHAT, CDR2 FQNNGV. The CDR3 has 16 amino acids. This clonotype was seen many times. With a much larger clone just one base away, this may be a read error. Excluded were patients with other autoimmune diseases, uncontrolled infections, pregnancy or lactation.

The chain recombines TRBV11-2 with TRBJ1-6, with 8 bases lining up with TRBD1. The TCR was taken from a woman between 18 and 29 years old with stable Graves' hyperthyroidism. The sequenced material came from peripheral blood. CDR3 in amino acids: CASSLVSRTGISHLHF. The CDR3 DNA reads TGTGCCAGCAGCTTAGTATCGAGGACAGGGATCTCACACCTCCACTTT.